This T cell receptor (beta chain) was recovered during a study of cytomegalovirus exposure and HLA in healthy donors (TCRdb year 2017). About the investigation overall: In an earlier analysis of under 600 of the donors, about 260 Gb of sequence data and just under 120 million unique TCR beta sequences from roughly 180 million T cells were reported. An early release covering around 630 HLA-typed donors comprised approximately 290 gigabases of sequencing data and around 85 million unique TCR sequences. Of the 398 genotyped donors, 70% to 90% were placed in the genetic ancestry cluster associated with self-reported Caucasian donors. The aim of the study was to test whether cataloging public T cell receptors could identify signatures of past pathogen exposure. Using immunosequencing, the study profiled T cell repertoires from 500 to 800 subjects and related those repertoires to cytomegalovirus serostatus. A separate validation cohort of 90 to 150 different subjects was used in addition to the roughly 620-subject first cohort. To predict cytomegalovirus infection status, the study brought together high-throughput TCR immunosequencing, statistical association of individual TCRs with disease status, and machine learning. To study patterns of TCR occurrence, a later analysis re-analyzed previously published TCR beta repertoires from around 670 donors and added high-resolution HLA genotyping. In the later analysis, no new phenotypic data were used to find candidate immune exposures; instead, reliance was placed on TCR beta sequences and their occurrence across donors. An earlier analysis of around 540 of the donors applied high-throughput TCR beta sequencing to assess whether each TCR beta V gene segment acted as functional or pseudogenic. Donor age, sex, ethnicity and CMV serostatus were compiled together with the repertoire data. In a later genetic analysis, genome-wide SNP genotypes for about 65% of the roughly 670 donors were used, and that subset was treated as a discovery cohort. Every discovery cohort repertoire had been produced on one sequencing platform. HLA typing included class I and class II loci at four-digit resolution. Typing coverage varied by locus: roughly 620-630 donors for A, B, C, DRB1 and DQB1; under 550 for DQA1; 606 for DPA1; fewer than 480 for DPB1. Because of strong linkage in the cohort, roughly five DR-DQ haplotypes were treated as single units for association and clustering. Across some 400 genotyped donors of the cohort, an average of about 240,000 unique TCR beta nucleotide sequences per donor were sequenced, and about a sixth of those sequences were non-productive.

In the case of this clone: There is no known antigen for this receptor. Qualities for individual bases were not recorded, and no much larger clone is one base off. Other nucleotide sequences in the sample specify the same CDR3.

Here is what the overall study found, with its caveats: According to the authors, the approach could potentially be generalized to other disease states and immunological phenotypes. A few of the identified cytomegalovirus-associated TCR beta chains were confirmed in vitro to be specific for cytomegalovirus antigens. Because counts were too low, around 18 rarely observed V segments, including chromosome 9 orphons, were left out of the earlier analysis of some 640 of the donors. The classifier was reported to diagnose cytomegalovirus status with high specificity and sensitivity in both the original cohort and the validation cohort. Compared with the roughly 720-donor mean, donors in an Asian-associated ancestry cluster had fewer N-insertions in productive TCRs, according to a later genetic analysis. While some public TCRs were present in many individuals, most TCR sequences turned up only very rarely across donors. A later analysis found that most CMV-associated TCR beta chains appeared HLA-restricted, with HLA associations seemingly driven largely by CMV exposure. When HLA alleles, especially DR and DQ, strongly co-occurred, attributing TCR associations to individual alleles was difficult. V-gene and J-gene trimming of TCR beta chains was associated with a missense DCLRE1C variant in a later genetic analysis, and the association was replicated in an independent cohort. At a false discovery rate of 0.05, a later analysis linked 16,951 TCR beta sequences to specific HLA alleles. The study gave a list of over 150 TCR beta chains associated with cytomegalovirus. A later analysis reported that several top co-occurrence clusters appeared linked to parvovirus B19, influenza, CMV and Epstein-Barr virus. A later analysis found that TCR association rates varied across HLA loci, with DRB1 alleles showing the most associated TCRs and HLA-C alleles the fewest. A further reported finding was that TCR beta sequences accurately predicted the HLA-A and HLA-B alleles for most subjects in the first cohort. A group of highly shared sequence variants was considered likely to be a technical artifact of the sequencing pipeline. Sequencing depth was assumed to be roughly uniform across donors in the presence/absence analyses, though that assumption may not hold. In an earlier analysis of about 600 of the donors, most TCR beta V segments appeared in productive rearrangements about 90% or about 30% of the time, broadly matching IMGT annotations. Some IMGT-functional V segments, including TRBV6-2 and TRBV6-3, could not be told apart with the 87-base-pair reads, so those segments were excluded. Because HLA typing was missing for some donors at each locus, association tests included only the typed subset. In a later analysis, HLA-associated TCR beta chains showed more clonal expansion and lower generation probabilities than non-associated chains that were equally common. CMV serostatus was the only immune exposure information available for the cohort. Correlated functional status among segregating V segments might reflect linkage disequilibrium, but an unknown experimental factor could not be ruled out. The cohort was sequenced for TCR beta chains only, and without alpha or paired-chain data the features that could be detected were limited.

Receptors were amplified or captured by the immunoSEQ multiplex PCR assay. A mixture of 60 forward primers for TCR Vbeta segments and 13 reverse primers for TCR Jbeta segments was used in the multiplex PCR. The CDR3 region of rearranged TCR beta genes was amplified from genomic DNA with a multiplex PCR assay. The amplified TCR beta libraries were sequenced on the Illumina HiSeq System as 87-base-pair reads. Concerning the study's data processing: A later analysis counted about 82 million unique TCR beta chains across the roughly 700 repertoires, and roughly 11 million of these chains were shared by at least two donors. A nearest-neighbor algorithm error-corrected the raw reads and collapsed the reads into unique sequences, merging closely related sequences to remove PCR and sequencing errors. V, D and J gene segments were assigned by aligning CDR3 sequences to IMGT reference sequences. Each retained sequence needed at least a six-nucleotide match to both a V gene segment and a J gene segment. Rearrangements were classified as productive when the CDR3 lacked stop codons and remained in frame with V and J, and all other rearrangements were classified as non-productive. Following IMGT convention, CDR3 was defined as the stretch from the second conserved V-encoded cysteine up to the conserved J-encoded phenylalanine. Sequences without an unambiguous match to a single V gene segment were excluded from the earlier analysis of 450 to 750 of the donors. An earlier analysis of about 600 of the donors called V segments functional above 56.7% productive rearrangements and segregating when the between-donor standard deviation exceeded 5%. A statistical classification framework was built to diagnose cytomegalovirus status from the catalog of TCR beta chain sequences. A later analysis assigned V and J genes by comparing TCR nucleotide sequences with IMGT/GENE-DB human TR gene sequences. In a later analysis, CDR3 sequences and most-parsimonious VDJ recombination scenarios were assigned using the TCRdist pipeline. In a later analysis, every TCR beta chain was defined by the combination of its CDR3 amino acid sequence and its V-gene family, and reads without a unique V-gene family were dropped. A later analysis removed nearly 600 highly shared, low-generation-probability nucleotide sequences to deal with suspected cross-contamination and a sequencing artifact. For each public chain, a later analysis derived a clonal expansion index from normalized ranks of inferred template counts within each repertoire. In a later analysis, generation probabilities were computed using a VDJ recombination model fitted to out-of-frame rearrangements, and the results were checked against IGoR. In a later analysis, TCR-TCR, TCR-HLA and TCR-CMV co-occurrence was scored with hypergeometric tests, and a repertoire-size bias correction was applied to TCR pairs. A later analysis estimated false discovery rates by permuting HLA or CMV assignments 20 times. In a later analysis, co-occurring TCRs were grouped using DBSCAN, and TCRdist sequence similarity was added for clustering within HLA-allele-positive subsets. Repertoires with fewer than 30,000 or more than 120,000 public chains were left out of co-occurrence clustering, as were a few repertoires with anomalous nucleotide sharing. The clones in this table, taken by TCRdb from immuneACCESS, are in-frame only. Not every clone is retained; where verified, under half of the shortfall comes from an unresolved V gene, and the cause of the rest is unknown. V, J and clone size were drawn from that table, and D and trimming were deduced from the DNA. This sample gives some 110,000 clones in total; roughly four fifths of them show up just once. Of the sample, about 1.6% is held by the ten largest clones.

CDR1 and CDR2 were assigned from the germline V gene as SGHTA and FQGNSA. Including cysteine and phenylalanine, the CDR3 has 13 amino acids. Just the 39-base CDR3 DNA is kept, in frame starting at base 1. V and J are truncated by 3 bases and 1 base respectively, leaving an intervening sequence of 6 bases. The cohort consisted of 600 to 700 healthy bone marrow donors. All cohort members were sampled while nominally healthy, although unrecorded immune exposures were likely present. The donor tested CMV seronegative and was one of the 352 seronegative cohort members. Each donor provided a peripheral blood sample, and peripheral blood mononuclear cells were used for TCR beta sequencing. The Qiagen DNeasy Blood Extraction Kit was used to extract genomic DNA from the blood cell samples.

The source material was PBMCs. Recombination joined TRBV7-2 with TRBJ1-1; no D gene can be assigned with confidence. This TCR came from a man aged 50-60 years in good health and CMV-seronegative. In nucleotides, the sequence is TGTGCCAGCAGCTTTACAGAGAACACTGAAGCTTTCTTT. Translation gives CASSFTENTEAFF.